The 12 T cell receptor beta chains presented below share a single source sample, sequenced in a study of radiation and T cells in renal cell carcinoma. Assay: immunoSEQ multiplex PCR; the TCRdb copy retains only in-frame clones and omits some. The data show around 100,000 clones, around 80% seen once. Time point described: blood 4 weeks post-SBRT, at nephrectomy. Treatment indicated: 15 Gy SBRT to primary tumor, nephrectomy 4 weeks later. The specimen comprised blood, sampled from a patient whose treatment included radiotherapy and nephrectomy. The source of these receptors is a man between 60 and 70 years old with renal cell carcinoma.

The chain is built from TRBV11-3 and TRBJ2-3; 13 bases line up with TRBD2. V shed 5 bases and J 4 bases; nucleotides not matched to a gene: 6. Germline assignment: CDR1 SGHNT and CDR2 YENEEA. The CDR3 length is 16 residues. DNA of the CDR3: TGTGCCAGCAGCCAGAGACTAGCGGGAGGTTCAGATACGCAGTATTTT. Amino acids: CASSQRLAGGSDTQYF.

The chain uses TRBV28 and TRBJ2-7; 10 bases are shared with TRBD2. CDR3 length: 16 residues. The ends lost 5 bases at V and 1 base at J; junction bases unmatched: 8. Germline CDR1 is MDHEN and CDR2 is SYDVKM. CDR3 in amino acids: CASSPHSGRLSYEQYF. In DNA, the CDR3 is TGTGCCAGCAGTCCCCATAGCGGGAGGTTATCCTACGAGCAGTACTTC.

The chain carries TRBV14 and TRBJ2-3, with D tentatively TRBD2 (5 bases). This CDR3 spans 17 amino acids. Germline V lookup: CDR1 SGHDN, CDR2 FVKESK. V gave up 3 bases and J gave up 0 bases, with 16 bases separating them. The CDR3 loop reads CASSQFPPAASTDTQYF. Here the CDR3 DNA reads TGTGCCAGCAGCCAGTTCCCCCCAGCGGCTAGCACAGATACGCAGTATTTT.

This clone is labeled medium-sized (0.01 to 0.1%). This chain joins TRBV6-6 and TRBJ1-1; 7 positions match TRBD1. The J segment lost 7 bases and the V segment lost 7 bases, leaving 12 bases of the junction unmatched. Germline-derived CDR1 and CDR2 are MNHNY and SVGAGI (reference sequence). The CDR3 runs 14 residues. This CDR3 is CASNLDREGGEAFF. CDR3 nucleotides: TGTGCCAGCAACCTAGACAGGGAAGGGGGTGAAGCTTTCTTT.

This clone was found once. The chain uses TRBV28 and TRBJ2-7; 8 bases map to TRBD2. This CDR3 has 13 residues. Trimming removed 6 bases from V and 5 bases from J; junction bases left unmatched: 6. Germline assignment: CDR1 MDHEN and CDR2 SYDVKM. DNA of the CDR3: TGTGCCAGCAGAGGGACTAGGCTGGACGAGCAGTACTTC. As protein: CASRGTRLDEQYF.

V and J are TRBV5-1 and TRBJ2-7, with TRBD1 matching 7 bases. V dropped 4 bases and J dropped 3; count of bases not matched to a gene: 4. The CDR3 is made up of 13 amino acids. Germline values: CDR1 SGHRS, CDR2 YFSETQ. Here the CDR3 DNA reads TGCGCCAGCAGCGATTACAGGGGCTACGAGCAGTACTTC. Translation: CASSDYRGYEQYF.

The rearrangement joins TRBV7-9 to TRBJ1-5; 7 bases fit TRBD1. With V trimmed by 3 bases and J by 5 bases, 1 base remained unmatched. Germline loops: CDR1 SEHNR, CDR2 FQNEAQ (reference sequence). This CDR3 contains 13 residues. CDR3 sequence reads: CASSFQGDQPQHF. CDR3 bases: TGTGCCAGCAGCTTTCAGGGGGATCAGCCCCAGCATTTT.

The V gene is TRBV7-8, the J gene TRBJ2-7, with 12 bases that match TRBD2. Per the germline V gene, CDR1 is SGHVS and CDR2 is FQNEAQ. The CDR3 is made up of 16 amino acids. Trimming removed 5 bases from V and 4 bases from J; junction bases left unmatched: 9. For the CDR3, the DNA is TGTGCCAGCAGCCTCCAGACTAGCGGGAGAAATTACGAGCAGTACTTC. Protein: CASSLQTSGRNYEQYF. Drawing the rest from reference TRBV7-8 and TRBJ2-7, the complete variable domain is GAGVSQSPRYKVAKRGQDVALRCDPISGHVSLFWYQQALGQGPEFLTYFQNEAQLDKSGLPSDRFFAERPEGSVSTLKIQRTQQEDSAVYLCASSLQTSGRNYEQYFGPGTRLTVT.

This chain links TRBV2 with TRBJ2-7; 8 positions agree with TRBD1. Germline lookup yields CDR1 SNHLY and CDR2 FYNNEI. CDR3 length: 12 amino acids. With V trimmed by 6 bases and J by 2 bases, 0 bases remained unmatched. The CDR3 bases are TGTGCCAGCAGACAGGGGGCCTACGAGCAGTACTTC. Protein sequence: CASRQGAYEQYF.

The chain employs TRBV7-9 and TRBJ2-1; 9 bases map to TRBD2. Germline V CDR1 and CDR2: SEHNR, FQNEAQ (reference sequence). The CDR3 runs 16 residues. With 1 base clipped from V and 9 bases from J, the junction kept 10 bases outside the gene matches. The CDR3, as DNA: TGTGCCAGCAGCTTAGTGGGGCGGGAGGGCCCAAGTGAGCAGTTCTTC. Translation: CASSLVGREGPSEQFF.

J is TRBJ2-3 and V is TRBV18; D is unresolved. V shed 3 bases and J shed 4 bases, with 5 bases lying between them. Germline lookup yields CDR1 KGHSH and CDR2 LQKENI. The length of the CDR3 is 12 residues. CDR3 sequence: CASSPSADTQYF. CDR3 in DNA: TGTGCCAGCTCACCGTCGGCAGATACGCAGTATTTT.

This clone was observed a few times. The gene calls are TRBV6-4 and TRBJ2-2; D might be TRBD2 (5 bases). CDR3 length: 15 residues. V was cut by 10 bases and J by 0 bases, with 15 bases left in between. In germline, CDR1 is MRHNA, CDR2 SNTAGT. The CDR3 nucleotides read TGTGCCACCTCCAAGGAGGAAACGAACACCGGGGAGCTGTTTTTT. Its protein product is CATSKEETNTGELFF.